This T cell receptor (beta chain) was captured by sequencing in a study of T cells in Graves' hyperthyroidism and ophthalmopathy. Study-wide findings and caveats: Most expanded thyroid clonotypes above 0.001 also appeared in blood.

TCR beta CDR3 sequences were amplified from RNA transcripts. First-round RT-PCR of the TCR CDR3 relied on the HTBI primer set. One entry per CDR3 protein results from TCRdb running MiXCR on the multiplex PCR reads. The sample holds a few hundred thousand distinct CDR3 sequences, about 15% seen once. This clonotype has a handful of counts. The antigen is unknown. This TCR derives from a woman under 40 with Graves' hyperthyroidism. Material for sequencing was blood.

The CDR3 reads CASSPRDPRGETQYF. DNA of the CDR3: TGTGCCAGCTCACCTAGGGACCCCCGGGGGGAGACCCAGTACTTC. This rearrangement joins TRBV18 to TRBJ2-5, with TRBD2 as a possible D gene (6 bases). The V end was cut by 3 bases, the J end by 5 bases, with 16 bases between. The CDR3 has 15 amino acids. The germline CDR1 and CDR2 sequences are KGHSH and LQKENI.